The entry below describes one T cell receptor beta chain. In the original processing: How many nucleated cells were present was estimated from reference gene primer amplification. The assay was immunoSEQ multiplex PCR, and TCRdb's table has in-frame clones only and misses some. D and trimming were read from the DNA, whereas the V and J calls and clone size are those reported in that table. The sample has fewer than 250,000 clones; roughly 80% are singletons. V lost 6 bases and J 7 bases, leaving 12 bases between the germline ends. Germline CDR1 MNHEY, CDR2 SVGEGT. This CDR3 contains 13 residues. The data are from a study of blood T cell repertoires in COVID-19. For the study at large: Italy, Spain and the United States were the sources of the convalescent and acute COVID-19 samples. T cells, B-cell-depleted T cells, or PBMCs supplied cDNA or gDNA.

The TCR sequence derives from a woman older than 75 with acute or convalescent COVID-19. Sequenced sample: peripheral blood. The chain combines TRBV6-2 or TRBV6-3 with TRBJ2-2; D is possibly TRBD2 (6 bases). CDR3 DNA sequence: TGTGCCAGCAGCAGGGAGGAGTACGGGGAGCTGTTTTTT. Its translation: CASSREEYGELFF.